These T cell receptor beta chains were read from a single sample in a study of breast tumors, draining lymph nodes, adjacent tissues. TCRdb re-called the multiplex PCR reads through MiXCR, storing one row per CDR3 protein. The sample yields 250,000 or so distinct CDR3 sequences, 30% to 35% seen once. The sample was axillary lymph node tissue. The source is a female donor with breast cancer. Some clones in this sample may be carry-over from other donors' samples. Each CDR3 is given with its conserved first and last residue. A D gene is named only where the DNA matches it firmly. Size tells how often a clone was seen (once, few, many) or the class of an expanded clone, and some rows leave it out.

v_call	d_call	clone_size	j_call	cdr3_nt	cdr3_aa
TRBV3-1	.	.	TRBJ2-7	TGTGCCAGCAGCCAAGGGCCTAGGGCGTTAGTTTACGAGCAGTACTTC	CASSQGPRALVYEQYF
TRBV7-9	TRBD1	.	TRBJ1-6	TGTGCCAGCAGCGTTCACGACAGGGTAGTCGCACCCCTCCACTTT	CASSVHDRVVAPLHF
TRBV20-1	TRBD1	once	TRBJ1-1	TGCAGTGCTAGAGTGACCCTCCGGGACAGGGTGTCTGCTTTCTTT	CSARVTLRDRVSAFF
TRBV5-1	TRBD2	many	TRBJ2-7	TGCGCCAGCAGGGTGGCTAGCGGGACCGGTGAGCAGTACTTC	CASRVASGTGEQYF
TRBV4-1	TRBD1	many	TRBJ2-5	TGCGCCAGCAGCCGACGACAGGGTGGAGAGACCCAGTACTTC	CASSRRQGGETQYF
TRBV20-1	TRBD2	many	TRBJ2-7	TGCAGTGCTGCCACTAGCGGACCTCTCTACGAGCAGTACTTC	CSAATSGPLYEQYF
TRBV7-2	.	many	TRBJ2-5	TGTGCCAGCAGCTTAGATTCGGGGAGGAGCGGACAAGAGACCCAGTACTTC	CASSLDSGRSGQETQYF
TRBV4-1	.	many	TRBJ2-5	TGCGCCAGCAGCCAAGTCAACTTGGGCTTCCAAGAGACCCAGTACTTC	CASSQVNLGFQETQYF
TRBV11-2	TRBD2	many	TRBJ2-1	TGTGCCAGCAGCTTAGAGGGTGTTAGCGGGAGGTCGGGGGAGCAGTTCTTC	CASSLEGVSGRSGEQFF
TRBV20-1	.	many	TRBJ2-7	TGCAGTGCTAGAGATTGGGACTACGAGCAGTACTTC	CSARDWDYEQYF
TRBV6-2/TRBV6-3	.	few	TRBJ2-7	TGTGCCAGCAGGAGAGGGATCTACGAGCAGTACTTC	CASRRGIYEQYF
TRBV4-2	TRBD1	.	TRBJ1-5	TGTGCCAGCAGCCGACCCGGCGTAACAGGGGCCCATAGCAATCAGCCCCAGCATTTT	CASSRPGVTGAHSNQPQHF
TRBV6-1	.	.	TRBJ2-2	TGTGCCAGCAGGGAAGTGGTCGGGGAGCTGTTTTTT	CASREVVGELFF
TRBV18	.	few	TRBJ1-2	TGTGCCAGCTCACCGACAATCTCGGGCTACACCTTC	CASSPTISGYTF
TRBV3-1	.	few	TRBJ2-7	TGTGCCAGCAGCCAATATAACGAGCAGTACTTC	CASSQYNEQYF
TRBV10-3	.	many	TRBJ2-1	TGTGCCATCAGTGAGAACCCGGACCTCCTGGTGTCGGTGGATGAGCAGTTCTTC	CAISENPDLLVSVDEQFF
TRBV20-1	TRBD2	many	TRBJ2-1	TGCAGTGCTAGAGGTAGCGGGGACTACAATGAGCAGTTCTTC	CSARGSGDYNEQFF
TRBV30	.	.	TRBJ2-6	TGTGCCTGGTGCGAGGGCCCAGGCTTAGTTGGGGCCAACGTCCTGACTTTC	CAWCEGPGLVGANVLTF
TRBV20-1	.	many	TRBJ1-4	TGCAGTGCTAGGTGGGGCAGGGGTGACGAAAAACTGTTTTTT	CSARWGRGDEKLFF
TRBV7-2	.	many	TRBJ2-1	TGTGCCAGCAGCTTAGCCCACCTTAGCAATGAGCAGTTCTTC	CASSLAHLSNEQFF
TRBV5-1	.	once	TRBJ2-1	TGCGCCAGCAGAACCGACAAAGGGGAGCAGTTCTTC	CASRTDKGEQFF
TRBV12-3/TRBV12-4	.	.	TRBJ1-5	TGTGCCAGCAGTTTGGGACTAGCGGTCAATCAGCCCCAGCATTTT	CASSLGLAVNQPQHF
TRBV3-1	.	.	TRBJ2-7	TGTGCCAGCAGCCAAGAGCTAGCGTTCTACGAGCAGTACTTC	CASSQELAFYEQYF
TRBV15	.	many	TRBJ2-2	TGTGCCACCAGCAGGGGACTTAACACCGGGGAGCTGTTTTTT	CATSRGLNTGELFF
TRBV7-2	.	many	TRBJ1-4	TGTGCCAGCAGCTTAAGGACAAATGAAAAACTGTTTTTT	CASSLRTNEKLFF
TRBV12-3/TRBV12-4	TRBD2	.	TRBJ2-7	TGTGCCAGCGGTCCGGGTCTAGCGGGGGCCTACGAGCAGTACTTC	CASGPGLAGAYEQYF
TRBV7-2	.	.	TRBJ1-1	TGTGCCAGCACCCCTCGTTTCAGGGGCACTGAAGCTTTCTTT	CASTPRFRGTEAFF
TRBV6-6	TRBD1	.	TRBJ1-6	TGTGCCAGCGGACGACAGGGAGATTCACCCCTCCACTTT	CASGRQGDSPLHF
TRBV12-3/TRBV12-4	.	many	TRBJ1-2	TGTGCCAGCAGTCTAGGACGGAGATTACATGGCTACACCTTC	CASSLGRRLHGYTF
TRBV7-9	TRBD1	many	TRBJ2-7	TGTGCCAGCAGCCCCCCCCGGACAGGGTCGAACGAGCAGTACTTC	CASSPPRTGSNEQYF
TRBV12-3/TRBV12-4	TRBD2	many	TRBJ2-3	TGTGCCAGCACTCCCCGCCCCGGGACTAGCGGCACAGATACGCAGTATTTT	CASTPRPGTSGTDTQYF
TRBV13	.	many	TRBJ1-2	TGTGCCAGCAGCTTTTTTCCCAACTACTATGGCTACACCTTC	CASSFFPNYYGYTF
TRBV5-5	.	.	TRBJ2-1	TGTGCCAGCAGCTTCCGCAGCTCCTACAATGAGCAGTTCTTC	CASSFRSSYNEQFF
TRBV3-1	.	.	TRBJ2-2	TGTGCCAGCAGCCAAGTTTCCGCCGGGGAGCTGTTTTTT	CASSQVSAGELFF
TRBV6-5	TRBD2	.	TRBJ2-5	TGTGCCAGCAGCCGGGGGTGGGAGGGGGAGACCCAGTACTTC	CASSRGWEGETQYF
TRBV20-1	TRBD2	many	TRBJ2-7	TGCAGTGCTAGAGATCTGGCTAGCGGATTCTCCTACGAGCAGTACTTC	CSARDLASGFSYEQYF
TRBV20-1	.	many	TRBJ2-5	TGCAGTGCTAGATTGGCCCTACAAGAGACCCAGTACTTC	CSARLALQETQYF
TRBV20-1	TRBD1	many	TRBJ2-5	TGCAGTGCCGATCTACAGGGGGGACCCTCACCCGAGACCCAGTACTTC	CSADLQGGPSPETQYF
TRBV10-3	TRBD1	many	TRBJ2-1	TGTGCCATCAGTGGGGGGTGGACAGGGGTCAATGAGCAGTTCTTC	CAISGGWTGVNEQFF
TRBV11-3	.	many	TRBJ2-5	TGTGCCAGCAGCTTATTTCCTGGAGAGACCCAGTACTTC	CASSLFPGETQYF
TRBV10-1	TRBD2	.	TRBJ2-1	TGCGCCAGCAGTGCTCTTGCGGGAGGTCGCGATGAGCAGTTCTTC	CASSALAGGRDEQFF
TRBV3-1	TRBD2	few	TRBJ2-7	TGTGCCAGCAGCCAAGCTCGCGGGGTAGCGGGATACGAGCAGTACTTC	CASSQARGVAGYEQYF
TRBV11-2	.	few	TRBJ1-2	TGTGCCAGCAGCTTATTTGCTGGTAGTGACGGCTACACCTTC	CASSLFAGSDGYTF
TRBV11-2	TRBD2	many	TRBJ2-3	TGTGCCAGCAGCTTTAGCGGGAGGGGCACAGATACGCAGTATTTT	CASSFSGRGTDTQYF
TRBV7-6	.	many	TRBJ1-5	TGTGCCAGCAGTTCCGGGCCCTATCGGAATAGCAATCAGCCCCAGCATTTT	CASSSGPYRNSNQPQHF
TRBV7-2	.	many	TRBJ2-1	TGTGCCAGCAGCCCCGGGAGCAATGAGCAGTTCTTC	CASSPGSNEQFF
TRBV27	.	many	TRBJ2-5	TGTGCCAGCAGACCCAGCCTTCAGGGGATAGAGACCCAGTACTTC	CASRPSLQGIETQYF